This T cell receptor (beta chain) was obtained from a study of blood T cell repertoires in COVID-19. Across the study: Collection of acute and convalescent COVID-19 samples took place in the United States, Italy and Spain. Sample material is recorded as cDNA or gDNA derived from T cells, B-cell-depleted T cells, or PBMCs.

Authors' methods: It was from reference gene primer amplification that nucleated cell counts were estimated. The method was immunoSEQ multiplex PCR; TCRdb's version includes in-frame clones alone and lacks a portion of them. V, J and clone size derive from that table, while D and trimming were established from the DNA sequence. The table lists almost 80,000 clones, 80% to 85% of them singletons. The CDR3 sequence is 15 residues long. The germline V gene has CDR1 KGHDR and CDR2 SFDVKD. V lost 5 bases to trimming and J lost 9 bases, with 19 bases between them. The clonotype was recovered from a woman aged 65 to 85 with acute or convalescent COVID-19. J is TRBJ2-1 and V is TRBV24-1; possibly TRBD2 for D (5 bases). Sequencing was performed on peripheral blood. CDR3 in amino acids: CATSGLGLTMGEQFF. In nucleotides, the CDR3 is TGTGCCACCAGTGGATTAGGACTGACCATGGGTGAGCAGTTCTTC.